A selection of T cell receptor beta chains follows, all from one sample in a study of vaccination and CD4 T cells after COVID-19. TCRdb re-analysed the PCR reads in MiXCR, keeping a single row per CDR3 protein. The sample contains about 15,000 distinct CDR3 sequences, roughly 48% of which appear only once. For these TCRs, the target antigens are not known. Sequencing was done on a sample of CD4+ T cells from blood, cultured in vitro. These receptors were obtained from a human donor who had recovered from COVID-19. The CDR3 runs from the conserved cysteine through the conserved F or W. The order of the fields is J gene, D gene, V gene, clone size, CDR3 DNA, CDR3 protein. The D gene is left open where the match is weak. Expanded clones get a size class; other rows say once, few or many, or leave the size out.

J gene: TRBJ1-1; D gene: TRBD1; V gene: TRBV6-2/TRBV6-3; clone size: .; CDR3 DNA: TGTGCCAGCAGTTCAAAAACAGGGGCGAGATATCATGAAGCTTTCTTT; CDR3 protein: CASSSKTGARYHEAFF
J gene: TRBJ2-7; D gene: .; V gene: TRBV11-3; clone size: .; CDR3 DNA: TGTGCCAGCAGCTTAGGGCCAGCCTACGAGCAGTACTTC; CDR3 protein: CASSLGPAYEQYF
J gene: TRBJ2-5; D gene: .; V gene: TRBV20-1; clone size: .; CDR3 DNA: TGCAGTGCTAGTGTCACACTAGTCCGACAAGAGACCCAGTACTTC; CDR3 protein: CSASVTLVRQETQYF
J gene: TRBJ1-5; D gene: .; V gene: TRBV20-1; clone size: .; CDR3 DNA: TGCAGTGCTAGAGATCTTGAGGGGGGCCAGCCCCAGCATTTT; CDR3 protein: CSARDLEGGQPQHF
J gene: TRBJ2-1; D gene: TRBD1; V gene: TRBV27; clone size: .; CDR3 DNA: TGTGCCAGCAGTTCGAGTCCGGGACAGGTGATTAATGAGCAGTTCTTC; CDR3 protein: CASSSSPGQVINEQFF
J gene: TRBJ1-5; D gene: .; V gene: TRBV6-5; clone size: few; CDR3 DNA: TGTGCCAGCAGTTACTCGAGGGGAATGCAGCCCCAGCATTTT; CDR3 protein: CASSYSRGMQPQHF
J gene: TRBJ1-5; D gene: TRBD1; V gene: TRBV7-8; clone size: .; CDR3 DNA: TGTGCCAGCAGCTTAGAGCCCAGGGGGCGGCCCCAGCATTTT; CDR3 protein: CASSLEPRGRPQHF
J gene: TRBJ2-3; D gene: TRBD1; V gene: TRBV6-1; clone size: .; CDR3 DNA: TGTGCCAGCAGTCACAGGGGTGATACGCAGTATTTT; CDR3 protein: CASSHRGDTQYF
J gene: TRBJ2-7; D gene: .; V gene: TRBV28; clone size: .; CDR3 DNA: TGTGCCAGCAGTTCGAGACTGTACGAGCAGTACTTC; CDR3 protein: CASSSRLYEQYF
J gene: TRBJ2-3; D gene: .; V gene: TRBV10-3; clone size: .; CDR3 DNA: TGTGCCATCAGTGAGTCTGATGCTGCAGATACGCAGTATTTT; CDR3 protein: CAISESDAADTQYF
J gene: TRBJ2-2; D gene: .; V gene: TRBV6-1; clone size: .; CDR3 DNA: TGTGCCAGCGTCCGACAGTTGAACGGGGAGCTGTTTTTT; CDR3 protein: CASVRQLNGELFF
J gene: TRBJ2-3; D gene: .; V gene: TRBV11-3; clone size: .; CDR3 DNA: TGTGCCAGCAGCTTTACGTTCGCAGATACGCAGTATTTT; CDR3 protein: CASSFTFADTQYF
J gene: TRBJ1-6; D gene: TRBD1; V gene: TRBV25-1; clone size: .; CDR3 DNA: TGTGCCAGCAGGGGGGGGACAGAGAATTCACCCCTCCACTTT; CDR3 protein: CASRGGTENSPLHF
J gene: TRBJ2-3; D gene: .; V gene: TRBV7-2; clone size: .; CDR3 DNA: TGTGCCAGCAGCGAAGAAGAATACACAGATACGCAGTATTTT; CDR3 protein: CASSEEEYTDTQYF
J gene: TRBJ1-2; D gene: .; V gene: TRBV2; clone size: few; CDR3 DNA: TGTGCCAGCAGTGAGCGGCAGGTATATGGCTACACCTTC; CDR3 protein: CASSERQVYGYTF
J gene: TRBJ1-1; D gene: .; V gene: TRBV19; clone size: once; CDR3 DNA: TGTGCCAGTACCATCGGGGGGGACACTGAAGCTTTCTTT; CDR3 protein: CASTIGGDTEAFF
J gene: TRBJ1-5; D gene: .; V gene: TRBV7-8; clone size: .; CDR3 DNA: TGTGCCAGCAGCCTATACAGGGTTAGCAATCAGCCCCAGCATTTT; CDR3 protein: CASSLYRVSNQPQHF
J gene: TRBJ2-7; D gene: TRBD1; V gene: TRBV6-5; clone size: .; CDR3 DNA: TGTGCCAGCAGTTACGGGACAGGGGAGTACGAGCAGTACTTC; CDR3 protein: CASSYGTGEYEQYF
J gene: TRBJ1-5; D gene: TRBD1; V gene: TRBV2; clone size: once; CDR3 DNA: TGTGCCAGCAGTGACGGGACAGGTATCGGTCAGCCCCAGCATTTT; CDR3 protein: CASSDGTGIGQPQHF
J gene: TRBJ2-3; D gene: TRBD1; V gene: TRBV10-3; clone size: few; CDR3 DNA: TGTGCCATCCCCCGGGGAGAGGGGGCCAGTAGCACAGATACGCAGTATTTT; CDR3 protein: CAIPRGEGASSTDTQYF
J gene: TRBJ2-3; D gene: TRBD2; V gene: TRBV24-1; clone size: .; CDR3 DNA: TGTGCCACCAGTGACACAAAAGCGGGAGATGGAAATACGCAGTATTTT; CDR3 protein: CATSDTKAGDGNTQYF
J gene: TRBJ2-7; D gene: TRBD1; V gene: TRBV2; clone size: once; CDR3 DNA: TGTGCCTTGCCCCGGGACAGGGATGCCTACGAGCAGTACTTC; CDR3 protein: CALPRDRDAYEQYF
J gene: TRBJ2-7; D gene: .; V gene: TRBV7-9; clone size: .; CDR3 DNA: TGTGCCAGCAGTTATCACCTGAGGGGAAGGGTCATTTACGAGCAGTACTTC; CDR3 protein: CASSYHLRGRVIYEQYF
J gene: TRBJ1-6; D gene: TRBD1; V gene: TRBV6-5; clone size: .; CDR3 DNA: TGTGCCAGCAGTTACAAGGGACAGACTAATTCACCCCTCCACTTT; CDR3 protein: CASSYKGQTNSPLHF
J gene: TRBJ2-1; D gene: TRBD1; V gene: TRBV10-1; clone size: .; CDR3 DNA: TGCGCCAGCAGCCGGGACAGGGGCCCCAATGAGCAGTTCTTC; CDR3 protein: CASSRDRGPNEQFF
J gene: TRBJ1-1; D gene: .; V gene: TRBV27; clone size: few; CDR3 DNA: TGTGCCAGCAGGCGTCCGGGGGGCACTGGGAACACTGAAGCTTTCTTT; CDR3 protein: CASRRPGGTGNTEAFF
J gene: TRBJ2-5; D gene: .; V gene: TRBV18; clone size: .; CDR3 DNA: TGTGCCAGCTCATCGTACCAAGAGACCCAGTACTTC; CDR3 protein: CASSSYQETQYF
J gene: TRBJ1-6; D gene: .; V gene: TRBV25-1; clone size: .; CDR3 DNA: TGTGCCAGCAGTGAATCTCGGCAGGGGAATTCACCCCTCCACTTT; CDR3 protein: CASSESRQGNSPLHF
J gene: TRBJ1-1; D gene: .; V gene: TRBV11-2; clone size: .; CDR3 DNA: TGTGCCAGCAGCTTAGTTCAGGGGCTGGGCACTGAAGCTTTCTTT; CDR3 protein: CASSLVQGLGTEAFF
J gene: TRBJ2-7; D gene: .; V gene: TRBV29-1; clone size: .; CDR3 DNA: TGCAGCGTTGAAGCTGCCTTCACCTACGAGCAGTACTTC; CDR3 protein: CSVEAAFTYEQYF
J gene: TRBJ2-6; D gene: .; V gene: TRBV19; clone size: few; CDR3 DNA: TGTGCCAGTAGTAAATCCTCGGGGCTTAGTGGGGCCAACGTCCTGACTTTC; CDR3 protein: CASSKSSGLSGANVLTF
J gene: TRBJ1-6; D gene: TRBD1; V gene: TRBV7-9; clone size: .; CDR3 DNA: TGTGCCAGCAGCCCGCAACAGGGGTCTAATTCACCCCTCCACTTT; CDR3 protein: CASSPQQGSNSPLHF
J gene: TRBJ1-2; D gene: .; V gene: TRBV6-1; clone size: few; CDR3 DNA: TGTGCCAGCAGACCGGACAGCCGGGGAGGCTACACCTTC; CDR3 protein: CASRPDSRGGYTF
J gene: TRBJ1-1; D gene: .; V gene: TRBV7-9; clone size: .; CDR3 DNA: TGCGCCAGCAGCTTAACCCCGGGACCGAAGGACACTGAAGCTTTCTTT; CDR3 protein: CASSLTPGPKDTEAFF
J gene: TRBJ2-1; D gene: .; V gene: TRBV24-1; clone size: .; CDR3 DNA: TGTGCCACCAGTGATTATCAGGGATACAATGAGCAGTTCTTC; CDR3 protein: CATSDYQGYNEQFF
J gene: TRBJ1-1; D gene: TRBD1; V gene: TRBV7-9; clone size: .; CDR3 DNA: TGTGCCAGCAGCTTGGGGACAGGGAACACTGAAGCTTTCTTT; CDR3 protein: CASSLGTGNTEAFF
J gene: TRBJ1-2; D gene: .; V gene: TRBV14; clone size: .; CDR3 DNA: TGTGCCAGCAGCCAACAAACCTCAGGGGTCTATGGCTACACCTTC; CDR3 protein: CASSQQTSGVYGYTF
J gene: TRBJ2-3; D gene: .; V gene: TRBV24-1; clone size: once; CDR3 DNA: TGTGCCACCAACGACGGGGCAGGGGGCACAGATACGCAGTATTTT; CDR3 protein: CATNDGAGGTDTQYF